This T cell receptor (beta chain) was retrieved from a study of sequential checkpoint blockade in melanoma (dated by TCRdb to about 2019). Regarding the complete study: In a 1:1 randomization, patients received either first-line nivolumab then ipilimumab (arm A) or ipilimumab then nivolumab (arm B). Both trial sequences were followed by maintenance nivolumab.

TCRbeta CDR3 regions were immunosequenced from genomic DNA with the immunoSEQ Assay. Before high-throughput sequencing, genomic DNA was amplified using bias-controlled multiplex PCR. The original methods were these. To quantify the absolute abundance of each unique TCRbeta CDR3 region, the sequences were collapsed and filtered. Clonality, defined as 1 minus Pielou's evenness, was calculated using productive rearrangements only. A previously published method was used to identify clones whose frequencies were significantly greater in on-treatment samples than in baseline samples. Held by TCRdb, this immuneACCESS table contains in-frame sequences only and omits some clones. Under half of the omission traces to an unresolved V gene where checked; the cause of the rest is unknown. V and J calls plus clone size are reproduced from that table; the DNA served to infer D and trimming. Counted in this sample were under 7,000 clones; about 85% of them appeared once. More than 7% of the sample is held by the ten biggest clonotypes.

The treatment or condition label for this specimen denotes: randomized to nivolumab then ipilimumab (arm A) or the reverse (arm B). None of the patients in the trial had previously been given DNA-damaging chemotherapy. Live CD3+CD8+ cells negative for CD19 and CD56 were sorted from thawed PBMCs on a FACS Aria II flow cytometer. Samples were obtained from patients with melanoma enrolled in CheckMate 064, a randomized, open-label phase II trial of sequential checkpoint blockade. Leukapheresis was used to collect peripheral blood mononuclear cells, which were then purified with Ficoll-Paque and frozen in human serum with about 9.3% DMSO. Immediately after sorting, the purity of sorted blood CD3+CD8+ cells was verified to be >95%, after which DNA was extracted. Study-wide conclusions, independent of this receptor: The model for predicting response that combines TCR metrics with mutation burden needs to be validated in larger, independent patient cohorts.

In regard to this clone: The antigen it binds to is not known. Base-call qualities are not available, and no considerably larger clone is one nucleotide away.

The TCR was taken from a human donor with melanoma. The sequencing here drew on CD8+ T cells sorted from blood (inferred from file names), taken from a patient given nivolumab and ipilimumab in sequence.

The DNA sequence is given as TGTGCCAGCAGCCACAGGGGTCACAATGAGCAGTTCTTC. This yields the protein CASSHRGHNEQFF. The rearrangement joined TRBV5-6 to TRBJ2-1; 7 middle bases align to TRBD1. The CDR3 spans 13 residues, from the cysteine through the phenylalanine. Only CDR3 DNA remains: 39 bases, in frame from the first base. V is pruned by 4 bases and J by 5 bases, leaving 3 bases of the junction without a gene match. Via the germline V gene, CDR1 is SGHDT and CDR2 YYEEEE.